This entry features one TCR beta chain sequence. These data belong to a study of T cells expressing NK-cell markers. TCRdb re-analyzed the 5' RACE reads; it lists each CDR3 protein once, without DNA. The sample holds about 460,000 distinct CDR3 sequences. The source is a woman in her fifties or sixties in good health. Specimen: blood T cells: a sorted CD56 or NKG2C T cell subset, CD4+ or CD8+ T cells, or bulk PBMC T cells (not recorded which).

The CDR3 sequence is CASSQVVRAGVTEAFF. The chain is built from TRBV14 and TRBJ1-1; TCRdb reports TRBD1, a call that lacks DNA to check it against. Germline assignment: CDR1 SGHDN and CDR2 FVKESK. The CDR3 runs 16 residues.